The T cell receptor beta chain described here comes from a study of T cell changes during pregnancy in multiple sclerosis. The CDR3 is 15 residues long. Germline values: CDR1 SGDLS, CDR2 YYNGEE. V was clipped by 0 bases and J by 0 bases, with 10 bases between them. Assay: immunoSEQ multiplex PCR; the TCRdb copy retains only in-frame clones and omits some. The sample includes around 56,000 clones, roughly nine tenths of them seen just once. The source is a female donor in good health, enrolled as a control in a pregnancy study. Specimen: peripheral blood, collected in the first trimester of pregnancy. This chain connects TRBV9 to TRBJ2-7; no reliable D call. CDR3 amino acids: CASSVDGSSSYEQYF. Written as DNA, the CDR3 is TGTGCCAGCAGCGTAGACGGTTCTTCCTCCTACGAGCAGTACTTC.